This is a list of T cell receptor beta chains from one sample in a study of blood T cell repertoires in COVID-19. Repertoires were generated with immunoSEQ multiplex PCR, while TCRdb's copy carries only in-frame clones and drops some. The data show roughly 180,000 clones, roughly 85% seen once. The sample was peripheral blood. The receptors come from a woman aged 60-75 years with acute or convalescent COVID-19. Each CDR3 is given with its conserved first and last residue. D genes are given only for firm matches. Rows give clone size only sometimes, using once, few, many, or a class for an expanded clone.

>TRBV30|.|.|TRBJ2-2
TGTGCCTGGAGTGTCTACAGCTGGACCGGGGAGCTGTTTTTT
CAWSVYSWTGELFF
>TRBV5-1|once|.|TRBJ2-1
TGCGCCAGCAGCTTGGGGGCTGGAGGGAATACACTAGAGCAGTTCTTC
CASSLGAGGNTLEQFF
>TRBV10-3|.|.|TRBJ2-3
TGTGCCATCGGCTTAACTACCACTACAGATACGCAGTATTTT
CAIGLTTTTDTQYF
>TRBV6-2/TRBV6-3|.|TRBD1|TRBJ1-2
TGTGCCAGCAGTGGACAGGGGGTGAACTATGGCTACACCTTC
CASSGQGVNYGYTF
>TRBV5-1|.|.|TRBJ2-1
TGCGCCAGCAGCATGACCGGGAAGGCGAGCAATGAGCAGTTCTTC
CASSMTGKASNEQFF
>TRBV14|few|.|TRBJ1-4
TGTGCCAGCAGCCCAGGGGCGGAAAAACTGTTTTTT
CASSPGAEKLFF
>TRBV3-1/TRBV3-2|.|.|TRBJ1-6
TGTGCCAGCAGCCTATTGGGTACAGGGAGTTCACCCCTCCACTTT
CASSLLGTGSSPLHF
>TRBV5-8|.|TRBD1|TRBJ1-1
TGTGCCAGCAGCCCCCGGACAGGGGGCTCTATGAACACTGAAGCTTTCTTT
CASSPRTGGSMNTEAFF
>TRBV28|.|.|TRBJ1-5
TGTGCCAGCAGCCGTCTGAGAAGTAGCAATCAGCCCCAGCATTTT
CASSRLRSSNQPQHF
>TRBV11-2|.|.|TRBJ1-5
TGTGCCAGCAGCTTAGGCAGGGGAAGCAATCAGCCCCAGCATTTT
CASSLGRGSNQPQHF
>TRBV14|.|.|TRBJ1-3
TGTGCCAGCAGCCAAGTCAGGCAAGCCGGAAACACCATATATTTT
CASSQVRQAGNTIYF
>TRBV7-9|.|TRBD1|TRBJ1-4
TGTGCCAGCAGCTTATTTTGGACAGGACTATCGGAGCAGGATGAAAAACTGTTTTTT
CASSLFWTGLSEQDEKLFF
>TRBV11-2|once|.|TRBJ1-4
TGTGCCAGCAGCCCCCGGCCAGGGTGGTATGAAAAACTGTTTTTT
CASSPRPGWYEKLFF
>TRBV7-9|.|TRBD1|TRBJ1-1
TGTGCCAGCAGCAGGACCGGGACAGCGGAAGGAGTGGCCGAAGCTTTCTTT
CASSRTGTAEGVAEAFF
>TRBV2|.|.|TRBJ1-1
TGTGCCAGCAGGGAAACAGGGTTGAACACTGAAGCTTTCTTT
CASRETGLNTEAFF
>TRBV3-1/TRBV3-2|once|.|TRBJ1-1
TGTGCCAGCAGCCAAACGACAGGAAACACTGAAGCTTTCTTT
CASSQTTGNTEAFF
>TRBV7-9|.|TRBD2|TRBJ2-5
TGTGCCAGCAGCACTACCCAAGCGCCCGCGGGGGTAGAGACCCAGTACTTC
CASSTTQAPAGVETQYF
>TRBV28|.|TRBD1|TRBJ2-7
TGTGCCGGCAGTTCGCAACCTCGACAGGGAAACGAGCAGTACTTC
CAGSSQPRQGNEQYF